These 21 T cell receptor beta chains were sequenced from one sample in a study of cytomegalovirus exposure and HLA in healthy donors. 13 Jbeta primers and 60 Vbeta primers were used for the PCR. Measured with immunoSEQ multiplex PCR; TCRdb has only the in-frame clones, and not every one. The sample gives 100,000 to 150,000 clones, about 81% of which show up once; 0.85% to 1.4% is in the top ten. The sample taken for sequencing was PBMCs. Every receptor here comes from a woman aged 30 to 39 in good health and CMV-seronegative.

The chain joins TRBV5-1 to TRBJ1-1; perhaps TRBD1 as D (5 bases). Germline V lookup: CDR1 SGHRS, CDR2 YFSETQ. This CDR3 is 16 amino acids long. V gave up 4 bases and J gave up 3 bases, with 19 bases separating them. In DNA form, the CDR3 reads TGCGCCAGCAGCCCCGGACCTCGGGGGTCGGACACTGAAGCTTTCTTT. Amino acids: CASSPGPRGSDTEAFF.

As regards this clone: A junction end diverges from the germline sequence, so it may reflect a read error. The rearrangement links TRBV7-9 to TRBJ1-2; 10 bases agree with TRBD1. CDR1 is SEHNR, CDR2 FQNEAQ, per germline (reference sequence). This CDR3 is 15 amino acids long. CDR3 bases: TGTTCCAGCAGCCCACAGGACAGGGGGTGGTATGGCTACACCTTC. It specifies CSSSPQDRGWYGYTF.

The rearrangement links TRBV6-5 to TRBJ2-5; 9 bases align to TRBD1. The J call could be wrong; TRBJ2-7 is a better fit for the DNA end. Germline loops: CDR1 MNHEY, CDR2 SVGAGI. The CDR3 has 15 residues. DNA for the CDR3: TGTGCCAGCAGTTATAACCGGGACAGGGATTACGAGCAGTACTTC. This codes for CASSYNRDRDYEQYF.

This chain's CDR3 is CASSLVVNTEAFF. The CDR3 region has the DNA TGTGCCAGCAGCTTAGTAGTGAACACTGAAGCTTTCTTT. The chain links TRBV7-9 to TRBJ1-1; D uncertain. CDR3 length: 13 residues. V dropped 1 base and J dropped 0 bases, with 3 bases sitting between them. The germline V gene has CDR1 SEHNR and CDR2 FQNEAQ (reference sequence).

The chain carries TRBV11-3 and TRBJ2-1, with a tentative D call TRBD2 (6 bases). Germline assignment: CDR1 SGHNT and CDR2 YENEEA. The CDR3 consists of 16 residues. V lost 5 bases, J lost 8 bases, and 22 bases lay in between. CDR3: CASSGGSGLGAHEQFF. CDR3 DNA: TGTGCCAGCAGCGGGGGTAGCGGTCTTGGGGCCCATGAGCAGTTCTTC.

Details on this clone: Other DNA sequences in the sample encode the same CDR3. The chain has TRBV6-5 and TRBJ2-7; 8 nucleotides align to TRBD1. The length of the CDR3 is 15 residues. The trim removed 6 bases at V and 0 bases at J, leaving 7 bases unmatched. The germline CDR1 and CDR2 sequences are MNHEY and SVGAGI. This CDR3 reads CASRPRQGISYEQYF. The DNA of the CDR3 is TGTGCCAGCAGACCTAGACAGGGGATCTCCTACGAGCAGTACTTC.

The CDR3 nucleotides read TGTGCCAGCAGTGTCCAGGGTAATGAAAAACTGTTTTTT. It is translated as CASSVQGNEKLFF. This sequence joins TRBV6-1 and TRBJ1-4, with a tentative D call TRBD1 (5 bases). CDR1 and CDR2 (germline): MNHNS, SASEGT. The CDR3 length is 13 residues. Trimming cost V 4 bases and J 4 bases, with 7 bases left between them.

V usage is TRBV19 and J usage is TRBJ2-6; D not resolved. The germline V gene encodes CDR1 LNHDA and CDR2 SQIVND (reference sequence). V was pared by 9 bases and J by 0 bases, with 9 bases between. CDR3 length: 14 amino acids. DNA of the CDR3: TGTGCCAGCGCAGGAAACTCTGGGGCCAACGTCCTGACTTTC. This sequence encodes CASAGNSGANVLTF.

J is TRBJ2-1 and V is TRBV6-5, with TRBD2 matching over 10 bases. Losses at the gene ends were 3 bases for V and 4 bases for J; bases not matched to a gene: 3. This CDR3 is 15 amino acids long. Germline V gene sequence: CDR1 MNHEY, CDR2 SVGAGI. The CDR3 bases are TGTGCCAGCAGTTATGGGGGACTAGCGTACAATGAGCAGTTCTTC. This gives the protein CASSYGGLAYNEQFF.

A note on this clone: The junction departs from germline at one end; a sequencing error may be responsible. V gene TRBV7-9 combines with J gene TRBJ2-7; possible D gene TRBD2, 5 bases. The CDR3 contains 15 residues. Germline V gene data show CDR1 as SEHNR and CDR2 as FQNEAQ (reference sequence). The CDR3 nucleotides are TGTTCCAGCAGCTTAACCCCGTTACGGGAAGCTGAGCAGTACTTC. It codes for CSSSLTPLREAEQYF.

This chain links TRBV18 with TRBJ2-7, with 8 bases aligning to TRBD2. CDR1 and CDR2 (germline): KGHSH, LQKENI. This CDR3 spans 14 amino acids. Trimming removed 6 bases from V and 2 bases from J; junction bases left unmatched: 6. DNA for the CDR3: TGTGCCAGCTCCCCCGCGGGAGGTCCCTACGAGCAGTACTTC. It codes for CASSPAGGPYEQYF. Full variable domain (outside the CDR3, taken from reference TRBV18 and TRBJ2-7): NAGVMQNPRHLVRRRGQEARLRCSPMKGHSHVYWYRQLPEEGLKFMVYLQKENIIDESGMPKERFSAEFPKEGPSILRIQQVVRGDSAAYFCASSPAGGPYEQYFGPGTRLTVT.

The chain joins TRBV4-3 to TRBJ2-7, with 7 bases that match TRBD2. Unmatched junction bases numbered 8, after V lost 3 bases and J lost 3 bases. There are 15 residues in the CDR3. Germline CDR1 and CDR2: LGHNA and YSLEER. DNA for the CDR3: TGCGCCAGCAGCCAGAAAAGCGGGAAAGGCTACGAGCAGTACTTC. Amino acids: CASSQKSGKGYEQYF.

The rearrangement joins TRBV19 to TRBJ1-4; 7 bases are a match to TRBD1. The CDR3 loop spans 17 amino acids. Unmatched junction bases numbered 8, after V lost 4 bases and J lost 0 bases. Germline V gene sequence: CDR1 LNHDA, CDR2 SQIVND (reference sequence). The CDR3 DNA follows: TGTGCCAGTAGTACAACGGGACAGAGCTCAACTAATGAAAAACTGTTTTTT. Translation: CASSTTGQSSTNEKLFF.

The V and J genes are TRBV29-1 and TRBJ2-1, with D perhaps TRBD1 (6 bases). CDR1 SQVTM and CDR2 ANQGSEA come from the germline V gene. The CDR3 runs 14 residues. V was clipped by 7 bases and J by 4 bases, with 17 bases between them. The CDR3 region is CSANPGTSYNEQFF. The CDR3 DNA is TGCAGCGCCAACCCCGGGACAAGTTACAATGAGCAGTTCTTC.

The chain links TRBV11-2 to TRBJ2-3, with D hard to call. With 1 base removed from V and 6 bases from J, the gap between germline ends came to 8 bases. The CDR3 spans 13 residues. Per the germline V gene, CDR1 is SGHAT and CDR2 is FQNNGV. For the CDR3, the DNA is TGTGCCAGCAGCTTAGTACTGAGGGATACGCAGTATTTT. Translated: CASSLVLRDTQYF.

This clone was counted a few times. V and J are TRBV6-5 and TRBJ2-1, with 8 bases lining up with TRBD1. The junction had 13 bases not matched to a gene; V was cut back by 7 bases and J by 14 bases. The germline gives CDR1 MNHEY, CDR2 SVGAGI. CDR3 size: 13 residues. The DNA for the CDR3 is TGTGCCAGCACCGGGACAGGCCTTTTGGGGGAGTTCTTC. Its translation: CASTGTGLLGEFF.

The chain couples TRBV11-2 to TRBJ1-2; D possibly corresponds to TRBD1 (5 bases). V lost 1 base, J lost 4 bases, and 13 bases lay in between. Germline CDR1 and CDR2: SGHAT and FQNNGV. This CDR3 has 15 residues. CDR3 sequence: CASSLGWQGGYGYTF. For the CDR3, the DNA is TGTGCCAGCAGCTTAGGCTGGCAGGGCGGCTATGGCTACACCTTC.

The chain carries TRBV9 and TRBJ2-7, with 12 bases matching TRBD2. CDR3 length: 19 amino acids. V was pared by 0 bases and J by 5 bases, with 15 bases of the junction left unmatched. The germline V gene encodes CDR1 SGDLS and CDR2 YYNGEE. The CDR3 loop is CASSVEASLAGGPSDEQYF. The CDR3 region has the DNA TGTGCCAGCAGCGTAGAAGCCTCCCTAGCGGGAGGGCCGAGCGACGAGCAGTACTTC.

CDR3 in amino acids: CASSSGTSGRAGYF. The CDR3 DNA sequence: TGTGCCAGCAGCTCCGGGACTAGCGGGAGGGCAGGGTACTTC. The V call is TRBV6-6, the J call TRBJ2-7, with TRBD2 identical over 16 bases. V was pared by 6 bases and J by 12 bases, with 8 bases of the junction left unmatched. Germline CDR1 is MNHNY and CDR2 is SVGAGI (reference sequence). The CDR3 contains 14 residues.

The chain uses TRBV7-3 and TRBJ2-3; D is uncertain. The CDR3 is 14 amino acids. Germline V CDR1 and CDR2: SGHTA, FQGTGA. V was clipped by 5 bases and J by 1 base, with 10 bases between them. The CDR3 here is CASSQNTGTDTQYF. The CDR3 DNA is TGTGCCAGCAGCCAAAATACAGGCACAGATACGCAGTATTTT. The entire variable domain, with the rest obtained from reference TRBV7-3 and TRBJ2-3, is as follows: GAGVSQTPSNKVTEKGKYVELRCDPISGHTALYWYRQSLGQGPEFLIYFQGTGAADDSGLPNDRFFAVRPEGSVSTLKIQRTERGDSAVYLCASSQNTGTDTQYFGPGTRLTVL.

The J gene is TRBJ2-3, the V gene TRBV4-2, with D perhaps matching TRBD2 (6 bases). CDR3 length: 17 residues. Trimming removed 1 base from V and 3 bases from J, with 17 bases in between. The germline V gene has CDR1 LGHNA and CDR2 YNFKEQ. In nucleotides, the CDR3 is TGTGCCAGCAGCCAAGGGGGCACCCCGGGGGAAACAGATACGCAGTATTTT. It is translated as CASSQGGTPGETDTQYF.